A single sample is the source of the 4 T cell receptor beta chains below, sequenced in a study of radiation and T cells in renal cell carcinoma. Documented time point: blood 2 weeks post-SBRT. Treatment: 15 Gy SBRT to primary tumor, nephrectomy 4 weeks later. TCRdb's table, derived via immunoSEQ multiplex PCR, lists solely in-frame clones and lacks some. The data show roughly 49,000 clones, with 80% seen just once and approximately 28% held by the top ten. This specimen consisted of blood, obtained from a patient whose treatment included radiotherapy and nephrectomy. All receptors come from a woman in her sixties or seventies with renal cell carcinoma.

The genes are TRBV4-1 and TRBJ2-3; the D is unclear. Germline CDR1 reads MGHRA; CDR2 reads YSYEKL. This CDR3 is 12 amino acids long. V lost 7 bases and J lost 8, with 13 bases in between. The CDR3 reads CASTVGRGTQYF. The CDR3 DNA reads as TGCGCCAGCACCGTCGGACGCGGTACGCAGTATTTT.

The CDR3 is CAWGLTGNEAFF. The CDR3 DNA follows: TGTGCCTGGGGACTTACAGGGAATGAAGCTTTCTTT. The rearrangement joins TRBV30 to TRBJ1-1; TRBD1 might be the D (6 bases). V was cut by 5 bases and J by 7 bases, with 14 bases left in between. The V gene's germline CDR1 is GTSNPN and CDR2 SVGIG (reference sequence). The CDR3 length is 12 residues.

V gene TRBV6-1 combines with J gene TRBJ2-1, with 7 bases identical to TRBD1. Germline CDR1 MNHNS, CDR2 SASEGT. V was clipped by 5 bases and J by 10 bases; unmatched bases: 8. The CDR3 is 13 amino acids. The CDR3, as DNA: TGTGCCAGCAGTATAAACCGGGACAGAGAGCAGTTCTTC. This gives the protein CASSINRDREQFF.

The genes are TRBV5-6 and TRBJ2-1, with TRBD2 matching over 8 bases. V shed 0 bases, J shed 3 bases, and the junction held 2 bases outside the gene matches. CDR1 and CDR2 (germline): SGHDT, YYEEEE. This CDR3 is 15 amino acids long. For the CDR3, the DNA is TGTGCCAGCAGCTTGGTTGCGGGGGGCTACAATGAGCAGTTCTTC. Translation gives CASSLVAGGYNEQFF.